The 30 T cell receptor beta chains listed next were all sequenced from one sample in a study of blood T cell repertoires in COVID-19. The protocol was immunoSEQ multiplex PCR, while the TCRdb copy is restricted to in-frame clones and leaves out a portion. This sample yields about 130,000 clones, of which around 82% are seen a single time; about 17% belongs to the top ten. Sequencing used peripheral blood. Source of these receptors: a man in his thirties or forties with COVID-19, enrolled during active disease.

The V call is TRBV5-4, the J call TRBJ2-7; D unresolved. CDR1 and CDR2 from the germline V gene are SGHNT and YYREEE (reference sequence). Trimming cost V 4 bases and J 4 bases, with 12 bases left between them. CDR3 length: 13 residues. The CDR3 reads CASSPYPGYEQYF. As DNA, the CDR3 is TGTGCCAGCAGCCCCTATCCCGGTTACGAGCAGTACTTC. Combining the CDR3 with reference TRBV5-4 and TRBJ2-7 gives the whole variable domain ETGVTQSPTHLIKTRGQQVTLRCSSQSGHNTVSWYQQALGQGPQFIFQYYREEENGRGNFPPRFSGLQFPNYSSELNVNALELDDSALYLCASSPYPGYEQYFGPGTRLTVT.

The chain links TRBV4-1 to TRBJ1-4, with D uncertain. Germline-derived CDR1 and CDR2 are MGHRA and YSYEKL. The CDR3 is 14 residues long. V lost 0 bases and J lost 4, with 6 bases in between. In DNA form, the CDR3 reads TGCGCCAGCAGCCAAGAAGCCATTAATGAAAAACTGTTTTTT. Translating gives CASSQEAINEKLFF.

V gene TRBV7-3 combines with J gene TRBJ2-5; maybe TRBD2 (6 bases). This CDR3 is built from 13 residues. V lost 6 bases and J lost 2, with 10 bases in between. Germline V gene sequence: CDR1 SGHTA, CDR2 FQGTGA. CDR3 residues: CASSSSVQETQYF. As DNA, the CDR3 is TGTGCCAGCAGTTCTAGCGTTCAAGAGACCCAGTACTTC.

This clone was recorded a few times. The V gene is TRBV4-1, the J gene TRBJ1-1, with TRBD1 matching 7 bases. V lost 4 bases, J lost 0 bases, and 5 bases stayed unmatched. CDR1 and CDR2 from the germline V gene are MGHRA and YSYEKL. This CDR3 comprises 15 residues. CDR3 sequence (DNA): TGCGCCAGCAGCCTACAGGGGTACTTGAACACTGAAGCTTTCTTT. As protein: CASSLQGYLNTEAFF.

The rearrangement links TRBV19 to TRBJ2-7; D perhaps matches TRBD2 (5 bases). V was pared by 3 bases and J by 0 bases, with 9 bases between. The germline CDR1 and CDR2 sequences are LNHDA and SQIVND (reference sequence). The CDR3 has 14 amino acids. CDR3 nucleotides: TGTGCCAGTAGTATGGCCGGGAACTCCTACGAGCAGTACTTC. This translates into CASSMAGNSYEQYF.

V gene TRBV5-5 combines with J gene TRBJ1-5; D not certain. The CDR3 has 15 residues. The V gene lost 0 bases and the J gene lost 3 bases, with 10 bases spanning the gap. Germline-derived CDR1 and CDR2 are SGHKS and YYEKEE (reference sequence). The CDR3 bases are TGTGCCAGCAGCTTGGGGCGGGGTTACAATCAGCCCCAGCATTTT. This codes for CASSLGRGYNQPQHF.

This clone showed up just once. The V and J genes are TRBV30 and TRBJ1-2, with a possible D match to TRBD1 (5 bases). Trimming took 4 bases from V and 3 from J, leaving 12 bases between them. Germline V gene lookup returns CDR1 GTSNPN and CDR2 SVGIG (reference sequence). The CDR3 loop spans 13 amino acids. This CDR3 is CAWKGIWHYGYTF. The DNA of the CDR3 is TGTGCCTGGAAGGGGATATGGCACTATGGCTACACCTTC.

This sequence joins TRBV30 and TRBJ1-1; maybe TRBD1 (6 bases). The V gene's germline CDR1 is GTSNPN and CDR2 SVGIG (reference sequence). The V end lost 5 bases, the J end lost 1 base, and 11 bases lay between the germline ends. CDR3 length: 13 amino acids. The CDR3 loop reads CAWAGQPNTEAFF. The CDR3 nucleotides read TGTGCCTGGGCCGGACAGCCGAACACTGAAGCTTTCTTT.

The chain has TRBV10-3 and TRBJ2-7; 10 bases are a match to TRBD2. This CDR3 comprises 17 residues. Germline V lookup: CDR1 ENHRY, CDR2 SYGVKD. With V trimmed by 2 bases and J by 0 bases, 7 bases remained unmatched. CDR3 loop: CAISEALSGRSSYEQYF. DNA for the CDR3: TGTGCCATCAGTGAGGCTCTTAGCGGGAGGAGCTCCTACGAGCAGTACTTC.

This clone was observed once. The CDR3 reads CASSWDSRRGYTF. Here the CDR3 DNA reads TGTGCCAGCAGTTGGGACAGTCGGAGAGGCTACACCTTC. The V and J genes are TRBV12-3 or TRBV12-4 and TRBJ1-2, with 7 bases identical to TRBD1. The V segment lost 4 bases and the J segment 8 bases; nucleotides outside the gene matches: 7. CDR3 length: 13 residues.

V is TRBV7-9 and J is TRBJ1-6; the match to TRBD1 covers 8 bases. Germline CDR1 is SEHNR and CDR2 is FQNEAQ (reference sequence). CDR3 size: 14 residues. V shed 5 bases and J 9 bases; nucleotides not matched to a gene: 6. CDR3 nucleotides: TGTGCCAGCAGCCTCGGACAGGGAAGTTCACCCCTCCACTTT. Protein sequence: CASSLGQGSSPLHF.

This chain links TRBV19 with TRBJ2-5; TRBD1 matches 9 bases. CDR3 length: 13 residues. Germline assignment: CDR1 LNHDA and CDR2 SQIVND (reference sequence). The J segment lost 3 bases and the V segment lost 4 bases, leaving 0 bases of the junction unmatched. DNA for the CDR3: TGTGCCAGTAGTAGGACAGGGGAAGAGACCCAGTACTTC. This translates into CASSRTGEETQYF.

About this clone: This CDR3 is also generated by other DNA sequences in the sample. J is TRBJ2-5 and V is TRBV29-1; 9 nucleotides agree with TRBD1. V lost 4 bases and J lost 3; bases outside the gene matches: 3. Per germline, CDR1 SQVTM and CDR2 ANQGSEA. The CDR3 totals 13 residues. CDR3 sequence reads: CSVVGQGKETQYF. The DNA of the CDR3 is TGCAGCGTTGTGGGACAGGGAAAAGAGACCCAGTACTTC.

This rearrangement joins TRBV7-9 to TRBJ2-1; 14 bases align to TRBD2. Trimming removed 3 bases from V and 9 bases from J; junction bases left unmatched: 1. Germline values: CDR1 SEHNR, CDR2 FQNEAQ (reference sequence). This CDR3 is built from 14 residues. The CDR3 bases are TGTGCCAGCAGCTTGACTAGCGGGAGGGCTGAGCAGTTCTTC. This codes for CASSLTSGRAEQFF.

This clone came up a few times. The J gene is TRBJ1-4, the V gene TRBV3-1 (or the pseudogene TRBV3-2); 9 bases are a match to TRBD1. The germline V gene has CDR1 LGHDT and CDR2 YNNKEL (reference sequence). This CDR3 has 14 residues. After removal of 4 bases from V and 8 bases from J, the junction contained 5 bases not matched to a gene. CDR3 DNA: TGTGCCAGCAGCCGGGACAGGGTTAACGAAAAACTGTTTTTT. Translating gives CASSRDRVNEKLFF.

This chain links TRBV10-1 with TRBJ2-2, with D uncertain. Germline V gene data show CDR1 as WNHNN and CDR2 as SYGVQD (reference sequence). This CDR3 region has 12 residues. Deletions cut 7 bases from V and 2 bases from J, with 5 bases between. CDR3 in amino acids: CASNSNTGELFF. CDR3 nucleotide sequence: TGCGCCAGCAACTCAAACACCGGGGAGCTGTTTTTT.

V is TRBV14 and J is TRBJ1-3; D ambiguous. V was cut by 4 bases and J by 7 bases, with 8 bases left in between. CDR1 and CDR2 from the germline V gene are SGHDN and FVKESK. The CDR3 spans 12 residues. CDR3 loop: CASSLAGNTIYF. The CDR3 nucleotides read TGTGCCAGCAGCCTGGCGGGGAACACCATATATTTT.

The chain recombines TRBV10-1 with TRBJ2-7; 10 bases fit TRBD2. From germline, CDR1 is WNHNN and CDR2 SYGVQD (reference sequence). The J segment lost 3 bases and the V segment lost 2 bases, leaving 7 bases of the junction unmatched. The CDR3 runs to 16 residues. The CDR3 spells CASSEPLAGANYEQYF. CDR3 sequence (DNA): TGCGCCAGCAGTGAGCCCCTAGCGGGGGCCAACTACGAGCAGTACTTC.

This clone came up a few times. The V and J genes are TRBV4-3 and TRBJ1-4; D uncertain. The CDR3 consists of 13 residues. From germline, CDR1 is LGHNA and CDR2 YSLEER. Trimming removed 0 bases at V and 8 bases at J, with 7 bases between. The CDR3: CASSQDVREKLFF. The CDR3 DNA reads as TGCGCCAGCAGCCAAGATGTGCGAGAAAAACTGTTTTTT.

The CDR3 DNA reads TGTGCCAGCAGCTTACGACAGGCGGGTGGAAACACCATATATTTT. Residues: CASSLRQAGGNTIYF. V usage is TRBV13 and J usage is TRBJ1-3; D is possibly TRBD1 (6 bases). The CDR3 is 15 amino acids. Germline CDR1 reads PRHDT; CDR2 reads FYEKMQ (reference sequence). V lost 2 bases to trimming and J lost 3 bases, with 11 bases between them. The variable domain in full, completed from reference TRBV13 and TRBJ1-3, reads AAGVIQSPRHLIKEKRETATLKCYPIPRHDTVYWYQQGPGQDPQFLISFYEKMQSDKGSIPDRFSAQQFSDYHSELNMSSLELGDSALYFCASSLRQAGGNTIYFGEGSWLTVV.

The chain couples TRBV18 to TRBJ1-1; possibly TRBD1 for D (6 bases). CDR1 is KGHSH and CDR2 is LQKENI in the germline V gene. The CDR3 is 14 residues long. Trimming cost V 2 bases and J 1 base, with 8 bases left between them. CDR3 region: CASSPRQANTEAFF. CDR3 in DNA: TGTGCCAGCTCACCAAGACAGGCGAACACTGAAGCTTTCTTT.

Written as DNA, the CDR3 is TGTGCCAGCAGCTTAGCGTCTCAGGGTGGGAATCAGCCCCAGCATTTT. Translating gives CASSLASQGGNQPQHF. The rearrangement links TRBV7-9 to TRBJ1-5, with D perhaps matching TRBD1 (5 bases). CDR1 is SEHNR and CDR2 is FQNEAQ in the germline V gene (reference sequence). This CDR3 is 16 amino acids long. Deletions cut 0 bases from V and 4 bases from J, with 13 bases between.

V is TRBV19 and J is TRBJ2-1; D might be TRBD1 (5 bases). CDR3 length equals 15 residues. From germline, CDR1 is LNHDA and CDR2 SQIVND (reference sequence). Between the trimmed V and J ends, which lost 3 bases and 3 bases, there was a span of 12 bases. In DNA form, the CDR3 reads TGTGCCAGTAGTATGCGATTGGACAACTACAATGAGCAGTTCTTC. This translates into CASSMRLDNYNEQFF.

V usage is TRBV20-1 and J usage is TRBJ2-7; D is undetermined. The CDR3 extends over 11 amino acids. Trimming removed 3 bases at V and 2 bases at J, with 5 bases between. The germline CDR1 and CDR2 sequences are DFQATT and SNEGSKA (reference sequence). CDR3: CSASQTYEQYF. Written as DNA, the CDR3 is TGCAGTGCTAGTCAAACCTACGAGCAGTACTTC.

The chain combines TRBV18 with TRBJ2-3, with TRBD2 matching 8 bases. The CDR3 totals 15 residues. Germline values: CDR1 KGHSH, CDR2 LQKENI. Germline trimming cut 0 bases from V and 5 bases from J; bases unmatched to any gene: 4. DNA of the CDR3: TGTGCCAGCTCACCACCCGGGGGGGCCGAAGATACGCAGTATTTT. Its protein is CASSPPGGAEDTQYF.

V gene TRBV29-1 combines with J gene TRBJ1-5; maybe TRBD1 (6 bases). The CDR3 length is 13 residues. V gave up 6 bases and J gave up 5 bases, with 14 bases separating them. Germline CDR1 SQVTM, CDR2 ANQGSEA. CDR3 residues: CSVGNGGHQPQHF. DNA of the CDR3: TGCAGCGTCGGCAATGGGGGCCATCAGCCCCAGCATTTT.

The CDR3 DNA reads TGTGCCAGCAGCTTGGCGATGACAGGGAGAAACACCATATATTTT. This encodes CASSLAMTGRNTIYF. The chain couples TRBV5-6 to TRBJ1-3, with 7 bases identical to TRBD1. CDR1 and CDR2 (germline): SGHDT, YYEEEE. This CDR3 is 15 amino acids long. V was clipped by 0 bases and J by 5 bases; unmatched bases: 5.

V gene TRBV19 combines with J gene TRBJ2-5, with 7 bases lining up with TRBD1. The CDR3 is made up of 15 amino acids. Germline V CDR1 and CDR2: LNHDA, SQIVND (reference sequence). Trimming took 3 bases from V and 1 from J; bases not matched to a gene: 5. Here the CDR3 reads CASSMGQLLQETQYF. The CDR3 bases are TGTGCCAGTAGTATGGGACAGCTCCTCCAAGAGACCCAGTACTTC.

The J gene is TRBJ2-1, the V gene TRBV11-3; TRBD2 aligns across 10 bases. V was pared by 5 bases and J by 5 bases, with 6 bases of the junction left unmatched. The CDR3 is 15 residues long. Germline CDR1 reads SGHNT; CDR2 reads YENEEA. Written as DNA, the CDR3 is TGTGCCAGCAGCCCCTGGACTAGCGGAAACAATGAGCAGTTCTTC. Its protein product is CASSPWTSGNNEQFF.

V is TRBV30 and J is TRBJ2-7; weak D call: TRBD1 (6 bases). Germline V gives CDR1 GTSNPN, CDR2 SVGIG (reference sequence). This CDR3 is built from 15 residues. V was cut by 0 bases and J by 0 bases, with 12 bases left in between. Written as DNA, the CDR3 is TGTGCCTGGAGTGTACAGGGCAGCTTCTCCTACGAGCAGTACTTC. It specifies CAWSVQGSFSYEQYF.